This T cell receptor beta chain was documented in a study of response to subunit inactivated influenza vaccine. TCRdb reprocessed the RT-PCR reads via MiXCR and lists one record per CDR3 protein. The top ten clones hold around 9.6% of a sample with 800,000 to 1,000,000 distinct CDR3 sequences, 21% of them seen once. The CDR3 spans 14 residues. Germline V gene data show CDR1 as DFQATT and CDR2 as SNEGSKA (reference sequence). Trimming cost V 4 bases and J 14 bases, with 21 bases left between them. This clonotype was recorded at least ten times. The antigen is undetermined. Study-wide results and caveats: The authors offered the suggestion that each seasonal influenza vaccination recruits few new T cells.

V and J are TRBV20-1 and TRBJ1-6, with a tentative D call TRBD1 (5 bases). Sample: PBMCs from blood, taken 5 days after vaccination. This receptor was obtained from a man aged 50 or older who received an inactivated influenza vaccine. CDR3 sequence reads: CSAIPEQELRALHF. The CDR3 coding sequence is TGCAGTGCTATTCCGGAACAGGAACTTCGGGCCCTCCACTTT.